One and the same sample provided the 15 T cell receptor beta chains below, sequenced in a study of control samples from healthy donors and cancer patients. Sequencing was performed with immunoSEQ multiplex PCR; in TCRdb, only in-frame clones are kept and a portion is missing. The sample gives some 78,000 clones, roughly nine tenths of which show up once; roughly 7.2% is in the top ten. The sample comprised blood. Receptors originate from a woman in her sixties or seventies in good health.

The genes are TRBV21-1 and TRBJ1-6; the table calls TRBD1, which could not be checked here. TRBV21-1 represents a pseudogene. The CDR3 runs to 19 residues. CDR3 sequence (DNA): TGTGCCAGCAGCAAAGAAGTGTTGCAGGGGCGCCCAGATAATTCACCCCTCCACTTT. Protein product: CASSKEVLQGRPDNSPLHF.

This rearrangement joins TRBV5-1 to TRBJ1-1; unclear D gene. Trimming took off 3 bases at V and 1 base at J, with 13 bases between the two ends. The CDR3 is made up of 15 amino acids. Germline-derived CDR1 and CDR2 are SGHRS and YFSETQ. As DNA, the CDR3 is TGCGCCAGCAGCTCGGCGCTAACACGGAACACTGAAGCTTTCTTT. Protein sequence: CASSSALTRNTEAFF.

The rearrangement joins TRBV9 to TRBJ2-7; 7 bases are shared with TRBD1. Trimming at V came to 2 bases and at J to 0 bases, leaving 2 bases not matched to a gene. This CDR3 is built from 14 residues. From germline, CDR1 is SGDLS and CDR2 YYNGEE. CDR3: CASSVRDSSYEQYF. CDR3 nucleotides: TGTGCCAGCAGCGTCCGGGACAGCTCCTACGAGCAGTACTTC. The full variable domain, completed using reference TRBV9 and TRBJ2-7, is DSGVTQTPKHLITATGQRVTLRCSPRSGDLSVYWYQQSLDQGLQFLIQYYNGEERAKGNILERFSAQQFPDLHSELNLSSLELGDSALYFCASSVRDSSYEQYFGPGTRLTVT.

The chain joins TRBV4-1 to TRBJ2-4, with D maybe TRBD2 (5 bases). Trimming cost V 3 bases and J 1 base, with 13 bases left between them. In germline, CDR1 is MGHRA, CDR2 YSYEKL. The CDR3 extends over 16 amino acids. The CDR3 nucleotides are TGCGCCAGCAGCCACGGGGTCCTGGATGCCAAAAACATTCAGTACTTC. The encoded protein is CASSHGVLDAKNIQYF.

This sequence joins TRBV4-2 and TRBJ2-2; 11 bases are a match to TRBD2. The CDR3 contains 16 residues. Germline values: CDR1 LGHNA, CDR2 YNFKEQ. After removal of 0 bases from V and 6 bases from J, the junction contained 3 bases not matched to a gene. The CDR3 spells CASSQDQLAGAGELFF. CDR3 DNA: TGTGCCAGCAGCCAAGATCAACTAGCGGGAGCCGGGGAGCTGTTTTTT.

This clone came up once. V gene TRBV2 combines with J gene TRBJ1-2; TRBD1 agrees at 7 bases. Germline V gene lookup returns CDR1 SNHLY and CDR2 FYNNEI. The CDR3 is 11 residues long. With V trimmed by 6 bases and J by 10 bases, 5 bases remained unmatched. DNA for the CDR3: TGTGCCAGCAGGCCCGGGACAGTCTACACCTTC. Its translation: CASRPGTVYTF.

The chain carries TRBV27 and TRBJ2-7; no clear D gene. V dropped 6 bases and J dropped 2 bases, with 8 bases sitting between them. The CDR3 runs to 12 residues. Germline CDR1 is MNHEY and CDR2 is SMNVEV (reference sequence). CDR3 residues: CASSSTAYEQYF. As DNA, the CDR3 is TGTGCCAGCAGCTCTACAGCCTACGAGCAGTACTTC.

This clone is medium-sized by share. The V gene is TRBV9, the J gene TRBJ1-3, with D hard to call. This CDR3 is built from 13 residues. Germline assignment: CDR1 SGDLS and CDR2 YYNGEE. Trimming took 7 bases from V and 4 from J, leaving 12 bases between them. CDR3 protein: CASGDTSGNTIYF. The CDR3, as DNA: TGTGCCAGCGGAGACACATCCGGAAACACCATATATTTT.

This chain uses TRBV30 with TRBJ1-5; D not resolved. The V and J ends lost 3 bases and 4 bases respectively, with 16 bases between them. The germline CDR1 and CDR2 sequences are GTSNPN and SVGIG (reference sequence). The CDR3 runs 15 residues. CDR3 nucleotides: TGTGCCTGGAGCCCTCGGCAGAGCTTGAATCAGCCCCAGCATTTT. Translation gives CAWSPRQSLNQPQHF.

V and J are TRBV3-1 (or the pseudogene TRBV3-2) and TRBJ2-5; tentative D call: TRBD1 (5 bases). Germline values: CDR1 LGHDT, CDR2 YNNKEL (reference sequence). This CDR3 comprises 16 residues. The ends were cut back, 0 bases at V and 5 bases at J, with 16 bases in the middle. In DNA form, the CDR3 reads TGTGCCAGCAGCCAAGATCTGGGGCAGGGCTCGGAGACCCAGTACTTC. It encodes CASSQDLGQGSETQYF.

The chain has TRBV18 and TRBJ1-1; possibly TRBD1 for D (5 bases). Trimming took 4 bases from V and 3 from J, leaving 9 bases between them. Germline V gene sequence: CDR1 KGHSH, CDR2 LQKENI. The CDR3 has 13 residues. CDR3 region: CASSRGVDTEAFF. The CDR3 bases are TGTGCCAGCTCACGGGGGGTGGACACTGAAGCTTTCTTT.

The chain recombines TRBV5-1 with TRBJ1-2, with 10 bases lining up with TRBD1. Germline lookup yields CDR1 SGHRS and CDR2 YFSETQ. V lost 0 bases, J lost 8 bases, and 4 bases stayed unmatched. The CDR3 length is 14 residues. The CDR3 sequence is CASSLEGQGRGYTF. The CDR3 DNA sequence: TGCGCCAGCAGCTTGGAGGGACAGGGGAGGGGCTACACCTTC.

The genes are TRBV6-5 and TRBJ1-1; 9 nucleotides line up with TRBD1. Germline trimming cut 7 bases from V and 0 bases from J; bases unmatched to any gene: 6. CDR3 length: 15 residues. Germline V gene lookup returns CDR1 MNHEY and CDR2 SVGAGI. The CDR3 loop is CASTRTGDMNTEAFF. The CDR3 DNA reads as TGTGCCAGCACCCGGACAGGGGACATGAACACTGAAGCTTTCTTT.

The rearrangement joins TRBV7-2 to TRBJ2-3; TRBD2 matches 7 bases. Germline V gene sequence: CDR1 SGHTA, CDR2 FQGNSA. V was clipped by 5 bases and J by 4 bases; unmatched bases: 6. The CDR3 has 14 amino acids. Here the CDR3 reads CASSSRTSSDTQYF. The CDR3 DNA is TGTGCCAGCAGCAGCCGGACTAGTTCAGATACGCAGTATTTT.

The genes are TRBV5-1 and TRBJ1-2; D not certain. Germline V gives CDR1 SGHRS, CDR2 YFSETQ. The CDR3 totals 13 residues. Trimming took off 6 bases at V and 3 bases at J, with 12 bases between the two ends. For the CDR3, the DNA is TGCGCCAGCACCCTAGGGAGTTACTATGGCTACACCTTC. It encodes CASTLGSYYGYTF.